The 21 T cell receptor beta chains given below trace back to one sample, sequenced in a study of shared clonotypes between healthy human individuals. TCRdb's copy holds only in-frame clones and misses some; the assay was immunoSEQ multiplex PCR. Counted here are approximately 88,000 clones, almost 70% occurring once; the ten biggest clones make up roughly 52%. The sample consisted of memory CD8+ T cells sorted from blood. The sample's subset: CD45RO+ cells pooled with CCR7-negative TemRA cells. These receptors were taken from a man younger than 45 in good health.

The chain couples TRBV10-2 to TRBJ1-1; 8 nucleotides agree with TRBD1. Germline values: CDR1 WSHSY, CDR2 SAAADI. This CDR3 spans 12 amino acids. V lost 6 bases to trimming and J lost 11 bases; unmatched junction nucleotides: 8. The CDR3 bases are TGCGCCAGCAGGGACAGGGCAACTGGGGCTTTCTTT. As protein: CASRDRATGAFF.

The genes are TRBV2 and TRBJ1-3; D is unclear. Trimming cost V 1 base and J 4 bases, with 5 bases left between them. Per germline, CDR1 SNHLY and CDR2 FYNNEI. CDR3 size: 13 residues. The CDR3 DNA follows: TGTGCCAGCAGTGAAGGGCGGGGAAACACCATATATTTT. It yields the protein CASSEGRGNTIYF.

The rearrangement links TRBV6-5 to TRBJ1-1, with 8 nucleotides matching TRBD1. V lost 5 bases, J lost 1 base, and 6 bases stayed unmatched. The CDR3 has 15 residues. Germline CDR1 is MNHEY and CDR2 is SVGAGI. DNA of the CDR3: TGTGCCAGCAGTCCTACAGGGGGTGCGAACACTGAAGCTTTCTTT. Its translation: CASSPTGGANTEAFF.

The CDR3 region has the DNA TGTGCCAGTAGTATGACGTCCTACGAGCAGTACTTC. Protein: CASSMTSYEQYF. This chain connects TRBV19 to TRBJ2-7; D call uncertain. Germline CDR1 reads LNHDA; CDR2 reads SQIVND (reference sequence). Trimming took off 3 bases at V and 1 base at J, with 4 bases between the two ends. The CDR3 sequence is 12 residues long.

This clone was detected only a few times. The rearrangement uses TRBV7-9 and TRBJ1-5; D unclear. The ends were cut back, 5 bases at V and 7 bases at J, with 9 bases in the middle. CDR1 SEHNR and CDR2 FQNEAQ come from the germline V gene (reference sequence). The CDR3 length is 12 residues. CDR3 sequence reads: CASSLGGQPQHF. The CDR3 DNA is TGTGCCAGCAGCCTGGGCGGGCAGCCCCAGCATTTT.

The sample holds a few counts of this clone. The chain joins TRBV10-1 to TRBJ2-7, with a weak D call TRBD1 (6 bases). This CDR3 spans 14 amino acids. Trimming took 3 bases from V and 3 from J, leaving 12 bases between them. From germline, CDR1 is WNHNN and CDR2 SYGVQD (reference sequence). The CDR3: CASSEGGKGYEQYF. The CDR3 nucleotides read TGCGCCAGCAGTGAAGGGGGTAAAGGCTACGAGCAGTACTTC.

The rearrangement uses TRBV25-1 and TRBJ2-7; 7 bases are shared with TRBD2. The CDR3 loop spans 13 amino acids. Germline V gene sequence: CDR1 MGHDK, CDR2 SYGVNS. Trimming at V came to 7 bases and at J to 2 bases, leaving 5 bases not matched to a gene. The CDR3 is CASTSSGAYEQYF. CDR3 DNA sequence: TGTGCCAGCACCTCTAGCGGAGCCTACGAGCAGTACTTC.

The chain joins TRBV19 to TRBJ2-7, with D unresolved. Germline CDR1 and CDR2: LNHDA and SQIVND (reference sequence). The CDR3 loop spans 14 amino acids. The ends were cut back, 6 bases at V and 0 bases at J, with 12 bases in the middle. The CDR3 nucleotides are TGTGCCAGTAGCTCGACCCTGAGCTCCTACGAGCAGTACTTC. Translation gives CASSSTLSSYEQYF.

This chain uses TRBV5-4 with TRBJ2-3; D unresolved. CDR3 length: 14 residues. With 4 bases removed from V and 0 bases from J, the gap between germline ends came to 9 bases. Germline V gives CDR1 SGHNT, CDR2 YYREEE (reference sequence). The CDR3 sequence: CASSLGWSTDTQYF. The CDR3 DNA reads TGTGCCAGCAGCCTGGGTTGGAGCACAGATACGCAGTATTTT.

This clone was observed at least ten times. Other DNA sequences in this sample translate to the same CDR3. The rearrangement joins TRBV28 to TRBJ1-2; D not resolved. The CDR3 runs to 11 residues. Germline CDR1 and CDR2: MDHEN and SYDVKM. V was clipped by 5 bases and J by 1 base, with 2 bases between them. CDR3 DNA: TGTGCCAGCAGTAGTAACTATGGCTACACCTTC. It specifies CASSSNYGYTF.

This clone appeared a single time. The V call is TRBV28, the J call TRBJ2-4; 8 positions match TRBD2. This CDR3 spans 13 amino acids. Germline V gene data show CDR1 as MDHEN and CDR2 as SYDVKM. V dropped 10 bases and J dropped 6; count of bases not matched to a gene: 8. CDR3 in DNA: TGTGCCATCACCGGGAGGGCGGGAAACATTCAGTACTTC. It yields the protein CAITGRAGNIQYF. The complete variable domain, with remaining parts taken from reference TRBV28 and TRBJ2-4, reads DVKVTQSSRYLVKRTGEKVFLECVQDMDHENMFWYRQDPGLGLRLIYFSYDVKMKEKGDIPEGYSVSREKKERFSLILESASTNQTSMYLCAITGRAGNIQYFGAGTRLSVL.

This clone was seen more than once but under ten times. The sample has other DNA sequences that encode this CDR3 too. The genes are TRBV27 and TRBJ2-7; D remains unclear. Germline-derived CDR1 and CDR2 are MNHEY and SMNVEV (reference sequence). V was pared by 5 bases and J by 0 bases, with 5 bases between. This CDR3 spans 12 amino acids. The CDR3 loop is CASSPPSYEQYF. DNA of the CDR3: TGTGCCAGCAGTCCCCCCTCCTACGAGCAGTACTTC.

CDR3 in DNA: TGTGCCAGTAGTAGCGGGACTAGCGGTCTTTACGAGCAGTACTTC. Protein sequence: CASSSGTSGLYEQYF. The chain joins TRBV19 to TRBJ2-7, with 11 bases identical to TRBD2. V dropped 4 bases and J dropped 4; count of bases not matched to a gene: 6. The CDR3 runs to 15 residues. Germline lookup yields CDR1 LNHDA and CDR2 SQIVND (reference sequence).

This clone has only a few counts. This CDR3 is CASSLDSGLAGEVYNEQFF. For the CDR3, the DNA is TGCGCCAGCAGCTTGGACTCCGGACTAGCGGGAGAAGTCTACAATGAGCAGTTCTTC. This chain links TRBV5-1 with TRBJ2-1; 13 bases are a match to TRBD2. V trimming: 0 bases; J trimming: 3 bases; junction bases outside the gene matches: 9. The CDR3 has 19 amino acids. The germline CDR1 and CDR2 sequences are SGHRS and YFSETQ.

This clone was detected a few times. The CDR3 DNA reads as TGTGCCAGCAGCCGAGGGGGGCCGGGCGAGCAGTACTTC. This encodes CASSRGGPGEQYF. This chain links TRBV6-1 with TRBJ2-7, with D perhaps given as TRBD1 or TRBD2 (6 bases each). Germline CDR1 MNHNS, CDR2 SASEGT. This CDR3 contains 13 residues. The ends were cut back, 6 bases at V and 6 bases at J, with 15 bases in the middle.

The chain couples TRBV15 to TRBJ1-5, with 10 bases aligning to TRBD1. The V gene end was trimmed by 0 bases and the J gene end by 5 bases; junction bases not matched to a gene: 1. The CDR3 has 15 residues. The germline CDR1 and CDR2 sequences are LNHNV and YYDKDF (reference sequence). The CDR3 DNA follows: TGTGCCACCAGCAGAGATGGACAGGGGGATCAGCCCCAGCATTTT. Its translation: CATSRDGQGDQPQHF.

The chain is built from TRBV9 and TRBJ1-5, with D hard to call. The CDR3 has 15 amino acids. V shed 0 bases and J shed 0 bases, with 7 bases lying between them. Germline CDR1 reads SGDLS; CDR2 reads YYNGEE. The CDR3 nucleotides are TGTGCCAGCAGCGTAGGGCCCTATAGCAATCAGCCCCAGCATTTT. This codes for CASSVGPYSNQPQHF.

The table lists this clone with a few counts. The chain employs TRBV7-8 and TRBJ2-7, with a weak D call TRBD2 (5 bases). The germline CDR1 and CDR2 sequences are SGHVS and FQNEAQ. V gave up 1 base and J gave up 0 bases, with 10 bases separating them. This CDR3 is 15 amino acids long. CDR3 sequence (DNA): TGTGCCAGCAGCTTAGGGCGGGTGGACTCCTACGAGCAGTACTTC. Its protein product is CASSLGRVDSYEQYF.

V and J are TRBV6-1 and TRBJ2-2; no clear D gene. The CDR3 is 15 residues long. Germline values: CDR1 MNHNS, CDR2 SASEGT. Deletions cut 1 base from V and 2 bases from J, with 8 bases between. CDR3 sequence: CASSEDPGNTGELFF. As DNA, the CDR3 is TGTGCCAGCAGTGAAGATCCGGGTAACACCGGGGAGCTGTTTTTT.

The rearrangement uses TRBV6-5 and TRBJ2-7; TRBD2 aligns across 9 bases. CDR1 and CDR2 (germline): MNHEY, SVGAGI. The junction had 2 bases not matched to a gene; V was cut back by 3 bases and J by 2 bases. The CDR3 totals 14 residues. CDR3 bases: TGTGCCAGCAGTTATGCGGGAGGGGCCTACGAGCAGTACTTC. Translating it yields CASSYAGGAYEQYF.

This clone was counted only a few times. This chain uses TRBV6-6 with TRBJ2-3, with TRBD1 identical over 8 bases. Unmatched junction bases numbered 6, after V lost 6 bases and J lost 10 bases. The CDR3 is 12 amino acids. Germline loops: CDR1 MNHNY, CDR2 SVGAGI (reference sequence). The CDR3 is CASSPDRAAQYF. Written as DNA, the CDR3 is TGTGCCAGCAGCCCGGACAGGGCGGCGCAGTATTTT.